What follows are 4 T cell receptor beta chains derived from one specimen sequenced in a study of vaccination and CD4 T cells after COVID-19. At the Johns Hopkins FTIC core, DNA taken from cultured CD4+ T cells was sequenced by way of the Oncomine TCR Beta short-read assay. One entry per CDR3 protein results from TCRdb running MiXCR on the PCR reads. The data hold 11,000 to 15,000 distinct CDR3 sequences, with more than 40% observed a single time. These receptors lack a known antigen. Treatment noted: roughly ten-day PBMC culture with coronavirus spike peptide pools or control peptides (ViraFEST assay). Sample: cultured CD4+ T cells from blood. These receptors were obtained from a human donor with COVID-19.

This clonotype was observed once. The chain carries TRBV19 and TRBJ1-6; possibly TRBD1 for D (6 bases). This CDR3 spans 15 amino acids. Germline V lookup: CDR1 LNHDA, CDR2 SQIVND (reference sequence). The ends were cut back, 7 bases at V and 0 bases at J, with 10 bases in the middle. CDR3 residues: CASTPQGSYNSPLHF. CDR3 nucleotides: TGTGCCAGTACACCACAGGGCTCCTATAATTCACCCCTCCACTTT.

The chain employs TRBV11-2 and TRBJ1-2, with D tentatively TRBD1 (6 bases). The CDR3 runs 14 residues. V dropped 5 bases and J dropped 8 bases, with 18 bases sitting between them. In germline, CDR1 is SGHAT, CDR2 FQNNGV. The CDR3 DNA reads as TGTGCCAGCAGCCCGGAATTAAACAGGGTGGGCTACACCTTC. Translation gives CASSPELNRVGYTF.

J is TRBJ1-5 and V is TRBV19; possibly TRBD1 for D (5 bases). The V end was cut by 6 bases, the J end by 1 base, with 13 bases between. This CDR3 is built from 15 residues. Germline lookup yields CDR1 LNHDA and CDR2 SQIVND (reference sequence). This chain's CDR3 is CASRERDGSNQPQHF. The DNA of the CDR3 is TGTGCCAGTAGGGAAAGGGACGGAAGCAATCAGCCCCAGCATTTT.

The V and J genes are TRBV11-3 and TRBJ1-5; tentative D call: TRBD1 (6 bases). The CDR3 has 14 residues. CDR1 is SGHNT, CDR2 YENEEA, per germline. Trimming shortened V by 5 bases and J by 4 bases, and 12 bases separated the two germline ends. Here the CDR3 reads CASSPSRGNQPQHF. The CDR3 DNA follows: TGTGCCAGCAGCCCCAGCAGGGGAAATCAGCCCCAGCATTTT.